One and the same sample provided the 17 T cell receptor beta chains below, sequenced in a study of cytotoxic CD8 clonotypes in ibrutinib-treated CLL. Some clones are missing from TCRdb's copy, which holds only in-frame ones; the method was immunoSEQ multiplex PCR. The profile shows roughly 160,000 clones, approximately 84% of them singletons. This sample comprised PBMCs, obtained after 24 months of ibrutinib treatment. These TCRs come from a human donor with chronic lymphocytic leukemia.

The chain links TRBV5-1 to TRBJ1-6, with D unclear. CDR1 is SGHRS, CDR2 YFSETQ, per germline. The CDR3 runs 14 residues. Trimming shortened V by 1 base and J by 8 bases, and 10 bases separated the two germline ends. Here the CDR3 DNA reads TGCGCCAGCAGCTTGTTGAGTTTCGATTCACCCCTCCACTTT. Protein: CASSLLSFDSPLHF.

The chain carries TRBV16 and TRBJ2-3; 7 bases map to TRBD2. This CDR3 has 15 amino acids. Germline loops: CDR1 KGHSY, CDR2 FQNENV. V lost 4 bases and J lost 4; bases outside the gene matches: 8. The CDR3 DNA reads as TGTGCCAGCAGCCCCGGACTAGTAGTTGCAGATACGCAGTATTTT. Its translation is CASSPGLVVADTQYF.

V and J are TRBV27 and TRBJ1-5; D not resolved. This CDR3 contains 14 residues. Germline loops: CDR1 MNHEY, CDR2 SMNVEV (reference sequence). V shed 6 bases and J shed 6 bases, with 15 bases lying between them. As DNA, the CDR3 is TGTGCCAGCAGGGACGCCTTGGTGGGTCAGCCCCAGCATTTT. Amino acid sequence: CASRDALVGQPQHF.

In its sample, this clone was seen a few times. V usage is TRBV6-4 and J usage is TRBJ2-7; D remains unclear. The V end was cut by 6 bases, the J end by 6 bases, with 15 bases between. The CDR3 spans 13 residues. Per germline, CDR1 MRHNA and CDR2 SNTAGT. CDR3 DNA: TGTGCCAGCAGGAGGCCCGGGCCGGGCGAGCAGTACTTC. Translated, it gives CASRRPGPGEQYF.

V is TRBV6-5 and J is TRBJ2-6; D gene unclear. The CDR3 has 14 amino acids. Per germline, CDR1 MNHEY and CDR2 SVGAGI. The V gene lost 6 bases and the J gene lost 2 bases, with 8 bases spanning the gap. The chain's CDR3 is CASRLRAGANVLTF. The CDR3 DNA sequence: TGTGCCAGCAGACTTAGGGCTGGGGCCAACGTCCTGACTTTC.

The chain is built from TRBV27 and TRBJ2-2; TRBD1 matches 9 bases. The CDR3 spans 15 residues. J gave up 1 base and V 7 bases, and 4 bases lay outside the gene matches. The germline V gene encodes CDR1 MNHEY and CDR2 SMNVEV (reference sequence). CDR3 amino acids: CASTGQGRNTGELFF. CDR3 coding DNA: TGTGCCAGCACCGGACAGGGGAGGAACACCGGGGAGCTGTTTTTT.

This chain connects TRBV27 to TRBJ1-5; 7 nucleotides align to TRBD1. The CDR3 sequence is 14 residues long. Germline trimming cut 2 bases from V and 11 bases from J; bases unmatched to any gene: 9. Germline V gene data show CDR1 as MNHEY and CDR2 as SMNVEV (reference sequence). CDR3 sequence: CASSLRGGVGAQHF. The CDR3 coding sequence is TGTGCCAGCAGTTTACGAGGGGGCGTGGGAGCCCAGCATTTT.

CDR3 nucleotide sequence: TGTGCCAGTAGTTTCAGCTCTTTCTATGGCTACACCTTC. It encodes CASSFSSFYGYTF. The rearrangement links TRBV19 to TRBJ1-2; no clear D. V dropped 5 bases and J dropped 4 bases, with 11 bases sitting between them. The germline gives CDR1 LNHDA, CDR2 SQIVND (reference sequence). This CDR3 comprises 13 residues. Using reference TRBV19 and TRBJ1-2 for the parts outside the CDR3, the full variable domain is DGGITQSPKYLFRKEGQNVTLSCEQNLNHDAMYWYRQDPGQGLRLIYYSQIVNDFQKGDIAEGYSVSREKKESFPLTVTSAQKNPTAFYLCASSFSSFYGYTFGSGTRLTVV.

The CDR3 reads CASNLGGNTGELFF. In DNA, the CDR3 is TGTGCCAGCAATCTGGGGGGTAACACCGGGGAGCTGTTTTTT. The chain combines TRBV6-6 with TRBJ2-2, with D perhaps TRBD2 (6 bases). Trimming took 7 bases from V and 2 from J, leaving 11 bases between them. Germline CDR1 reads MNHNY; CDR2 reads SVGAGI (reference sequence). This CDR3 spans 14 amino acids.

This chain connects TRBV5-6 to TRBJ1-1; D remains ambiguous. The CDR3 loop spans 16 amino acids. V dropped 0 bases and J dropped 0 bases, with 12 bases sitting between them. Germline V lookup: CDR1 SGHDT, CDR2 YYEEEE. The CDR3 DNA sequence: TGTGCCAGCAGCTTGGCGGTCCGGGTATTGAACACTGAAGCTTTCTTT. It codes for CASSLAVRVLNTEAFF.

The gene calls are TRBV6-5 and TRBJ2-3; possibly TRBD1 for D (5 bases). The CDR3 has 14 residues. V was cut by 4 bases and J by 2 bases, with 10 bases left in between. Per germline, CDR1 MNHEY and CDR2 SVGAGI. The DNA for the CDR3 is TGTGCCAGCAGTTCAGGACAAATCACAGATACGCAGTATTTT. This sequence encodes CASSSGQITDTQYF.

The rearrangement joins TRBV27 to TRBJ2-7, with 10 nucleotides matching TRBD1. There are 14 residues in the CDR3. From germline, CDR1 is MNHEY and CDR2 SMNVEV (reference sequence). V lost 6 bases to trimming and J lost 7 bases; unmatched junction nucleotides: 9. CDR3 bases: TGTGCCAGCAGGGGGACAGGGGCATTGGGGGAGCAGTACTTC. The encoded protein is CASRGTGALGEQYF.

As to this clone: Other nucleotide sequences in the sample specify the same CDR3. The rearrangement links TRBV20-1 to TRBJ2-7; D unclear. Trimming took off 3 bases at V and 4 bases at J, with 4 bases between the two ends. The CDR3 spans 10 residues. In germline, CDR1 is DFQATT, CDR2 SNEGSKA (reference sequence). Here the CDR3 reads CSASNYEQYF. DNA for the CDR3: TGCAGTGCTAGTAATTACGAGCAGTACTTC.

The genes are TRBV28 and TRBJ2-1; tentative D call: TRBD1 (5 bases). The V end lost 8 bases, the J end lost 4 bases, and 15 bases lay between the germline ends. Germline CDR1 and CDR2: MDHEN and SYDVKM. This CDR3 spans 14 amino acids. This CDR3 reads CASRNQGVYNEQFF. In DNA, the CDR3 is TGTGCCAGCCGTAACCAAGGGGTTTACAATGAGCAGTTCTTC. Using reference TRBV28 and TRBJ2-1 for the parts outside the CDR3, the full variable domain is DVKVTQSSRYLVKRTGEKVFLECVQDMDHENMFWYRQDPGLGLRLIYFSYDVKMKEKGDIPEGYSVSREKKERFSLILESASTNQTSMYLCASRNQGVYNEQFFGPGTRLTVL.

This clone has only a few counts. The chain couples TRBV9 to TRBJ1-2; D unclear. V was cut by 0 bases and J by 8 bases, with 17 bases left in between. CDR1 is SGDLS and CDR2 is YYNGEE in the germline V gene. CDR3 size: 15 residues. The CDR3 region has the DNA TGTGCCAGCAGCGTAGAGGGCCTACTTACGAGCGGCTACACCTTC. Translated, it gives CASSVEGLLTSGYTF.

The genes are TRBV10-2 and TRBJ1-3; no firm D call. CDR3 length: 15 residues. V lost 3 bases and J 0 bases, leaving 9 bases between the germline ends. From germline, CDR1 is WSHSY and CDR2 SAAADI. CDR3 amino acids: CASSDGVSSGNTIYF. The DNA of the CDR3 is TGCGCCAGCAGTGACGGGGTGAGCTCTGGAAACACCATATATTTT.

The V and J genes are TRBV7-2 and TRBJ1-1; D gene unclear. Germline loops: CDR1 SGHTA, CDR2 FQGNSA. Trimming took 5 bases from V and 0 from J, leaving 7 bases between them. The CDR3 is 13 amino acids. DNA of the CDR3: TGTGCCAGCAGCAAACAGCTGAACACTGAAGCTTTCTTT. Translating gives CASSKQLNTEAFF. The full variable domain, with the rest looked up from reference TRBV7-2 and TRBJ1-1, is GAGVSQSPSNKVTEKGKDVELRCDPISGHTALYWYRQSLGQGLEFLIYFQGNSAPDKSGLPSDRFSAERTGGSVSTLTIQRTQQEDSAVYLCASSKQLNTEAFFGQGTRLTVV.